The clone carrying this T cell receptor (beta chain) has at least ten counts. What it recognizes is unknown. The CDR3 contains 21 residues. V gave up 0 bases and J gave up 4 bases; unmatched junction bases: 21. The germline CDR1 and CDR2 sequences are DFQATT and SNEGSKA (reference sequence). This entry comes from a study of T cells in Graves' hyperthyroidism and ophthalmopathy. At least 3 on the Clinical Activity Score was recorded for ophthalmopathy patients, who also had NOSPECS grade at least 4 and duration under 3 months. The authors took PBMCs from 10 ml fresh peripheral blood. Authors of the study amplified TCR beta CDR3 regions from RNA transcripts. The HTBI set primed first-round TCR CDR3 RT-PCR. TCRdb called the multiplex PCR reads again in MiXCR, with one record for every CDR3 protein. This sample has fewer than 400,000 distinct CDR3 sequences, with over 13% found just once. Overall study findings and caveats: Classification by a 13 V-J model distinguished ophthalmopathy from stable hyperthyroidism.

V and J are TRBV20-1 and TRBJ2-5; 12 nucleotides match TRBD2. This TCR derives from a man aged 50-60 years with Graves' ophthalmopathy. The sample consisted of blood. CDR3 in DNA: TGCAGTGCTAGAGATCTCCAACTTGGACTAGCGGGATCCCCGGGGGGAGAGACCCAGTACTTC. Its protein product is CSARDLQLGLAGSPGGETQYF.